This TCR beta chain was observed in a study of T cells of healthy individuals. TCRdb called the 5' RACE reads again in MiXCR, with one record for every CDR3 protein. There are 95,000 to 100,000 distinct CDR3 sequences in the sample; 17% occur only once, and roughly 6.1% lies in the top ten. The ends were cut back, 5 bases at V and 2 bases at J, with 13 bases in the middle. Germline V gives CDR1 SEHNR, CDR2 FQNEAQ (reference sequence). The CDR3 loop spans 14 amino acids. This clonotype was detected ten times or more. The rearrangement links TRBV7-9 to TRBJ2-7; perhaps TRBD2 as D (5 bases). The clonotype was recovered from a human donor in good health. CDR3 residues: CASSPRGATYEQYF. The CDR3 bases are TGTGCCAGCAGCCCCCGGGGTGCTACCTACGAGCAGTACTTC.